This T cell receptor beta chain was retrieved from a study of T cell responses to AZD1222 COVID-19 vaccine. For the study at large: Recipients boosted at about 4 weeks or about 12 weeks are pooled.

Assay used: immunoSEQ multiplex PCR; TCRdb lists only in-frame clones, some missing. The table has about 190,000 clones, roughly 93% seen once; the top ten hold about 9%. As concerns this clone: Its antigen is currently unknown.

Points from the study as a whole: At baseline, just a handful of AZD1222 recipients tested seropositive.

The CDR3 sequence is 14 residues long. CDR1 is SGHTA, CDR2 FQGNSA, per germline. V was clipped by 3 bases and J by 4 bases; unmatched bases: 4. The sample in question was peripheral blood, obtained on day 0 of AZD1222 vaccination. The clonotype was recovered from an adult in good health. V gene TRBV7-2 combines with J gene TRBJ2-5; 8 bases are shared with TRBD2. The CDR3, as DNA: TGTGCCAGCAGCTTCCCGGGAGGGCGAGAGACCCAGTACTTC. Translated: CASSFPGGRETQYF.